This TCR beta chain emerged from a study of CD8 T cells in ankylosing spondylitis. Findings and caveats of the study: Peripheral blood held disease-linked clones only at relatively low frequency, and these were CD8+. Existing reports had already noted some motif variants in reactive arthritis synovial fluid and blood.

This CDR3 is 14 amino acids long. V was clipped by 4 bases and J by 0 bases, with 13 bases between them. The germline CDR1 and CDR2 sequences are GTSNPN and SVGIG (reference sequence). TCRdb itself ran the 5' RACE reads through MiXCR, one entry per CDR3 protein. The table lists fewer than 350,000 distinct CDR3 sequences, around a tenth of them singletons, with roughly 9.2% in the top ten. With respect to this clonotype: Its antigen is undetermined.

The V and J genes are TRBV30 and TRBJ2-7; D remains unclear. The TCR comes from a female donor with ankylosing spondylitis or in good health (not recorded which). Material for sequencing was blood, either unsorted or a sorted T cell fraction (not recorded which). The CDR3 nucleotides read TGTGCCTGGAACCCGGATGGGGTCTCCTACGAGCAGTACTTC. Translation: CAWNPDGVSYEQYF.